The present T cell receptor beta chain was sequenced within a study of human T cells and chemical hapten exposure (dated by TCRdb to the early 2020s). With respect to the entire study: For sensitization, 2% DPC in acetone was applied to a roughly 2 cm by roughly 2 cm area of upper inner arm skin. Throughout the roughly 23-week study period, patients were also given weekly therapeutic DPC doses on the scalp. Patch testing was performed on the upper back with Finn chambers containing 0.01% DPC, and the patch tests were scored after 6 days according to International Contact Dermatitis Research Group standards. The patient cohort, mostly female, included alopecia areata with under or over 50% scalp involvement, alopecia totalis and alopecia universalis. Libraries were pooled for sequencing, and per-sample TCR yields varied mainly because of small differences in library volumes within the pool. In alopecia patients, the study followed how the peripheral blood TCR repertoire changed in vivo over primary and secondary sensitization to diphenylcyclopropenone (DPC), a hapten. Blood was sampled from patients pre-sensitization (week 0) and at 2, 6 and about 24 weeks after DPC sensitization. Blood for TCR sequencing was provided by twenty-nine alopecia patients at one to four time points (pre-sensitization, 2, 6 and 24 weeks).

Libraries were made using RACE. Sequencing was carried out with a NextSeq 500. Library preparation attached unique molecular identifiers to individual cDNA molecules for quantitative, reproducible TCR counting. From each blood RNA sample, both TCR alpha and TCR beta chains were sequenced. Concerning the study's data processing: The median number of TCRs per sample was 85,000 to 100,000, ranging from about 20,000 to 750,000. The Decombinator software suite was used to annotate V, J and CDR3 in the TCR reads. For PS versus PT1 abundance plots, all samples were subsampled to the same number of TCRs (28,000). TCRs were defined as expanded if absent before sensitization and observed at least eight times at the 2-week time point. The raw public data were reprocessed by TCRdb itself: fastp quality trimming at Q25, MiXCR clonotype calling, in-frame beta chains only. Identical CDR3 protein sequences are pooled into one entry, listed with their most common genes and DNA. The V and J calls here are based on TCRdb, not the publication. The sample table records 200,000 to 300,000 distinct CDR3 sequences; about 9% of these occur just once. About 2.5% of the sample is in the top ten clones.

V is shortened by 6 bases, J by 4 bases, and the region joining them spans 12 bases. The CDR3 covers 13 residues, taking in both the cysteine and the phenylalanine. CDR3 DNA is the only sequence kept; it has 39 bases, read in frame from the first base. Results and caveats for the whole study, not just this receptor: No change with DPC sensitization was found in the number of TCRs above 1 in 1000 frequency, and no evidence of global repertoire structure alterations was found. A positive correlation was found between the number of PT1 expanded TCRs and patch test score, with significance reached at thresholds 8, 16 and 32 but not 4. After repeated subsampling, the strength of the expansion versus patch-test correlation and the threshold at which it became significant changed. Significantly more large CDR3 similarity clusters were formed by expanded TCRs than by pre-sensitization or healthy control sets, consistent with antigen-driven responses. Because all patients had alopecia, a presumed autoimmune disease, the immune response of the patients might differ from that of healthy individuals.

Comments on this clonotype: Its binding antigen is unknown. No base qualities exist here, and no much larger clone lies one base off it.

Sample time point, as interpreted from the label and publication: pre-sensitization, week 0. This specimen's treatment or condition label, interpreted: therapeutic diphenylcyclopropenone sensitization with weekly scalp DPC. At each patch-test visit, blood was drawn before the patch test was applied. Patients were eligible if aged 18 to 70, diagnosed with alopecia and judged suitable for DPC therapy, and pregnant patients were excluded. Total RNA was extracted from unfractionated whole blood that had been collected in Tempus Blood RNA tubes. This sequence uses TRBV12-3 or TRBV12-4 and TRBJ2-5, with TRBD2 perhaps the D gene, on 6 matching bases. The sample was whole blood, taken in connection with sensitization to the hapten diphenylcyclopropenone (DPC). This sequence originates from a woman between 35 and 50 years old with alopecia areata. Some clones in this sample may be carry-over from other donors' samples. The CDR3 has the sequence CASRGYGGETQYF. The nucleotide sequence is given as TGTGCCAGCAGGGGTTACGGGGGAGAGACCCAGTACTTC.